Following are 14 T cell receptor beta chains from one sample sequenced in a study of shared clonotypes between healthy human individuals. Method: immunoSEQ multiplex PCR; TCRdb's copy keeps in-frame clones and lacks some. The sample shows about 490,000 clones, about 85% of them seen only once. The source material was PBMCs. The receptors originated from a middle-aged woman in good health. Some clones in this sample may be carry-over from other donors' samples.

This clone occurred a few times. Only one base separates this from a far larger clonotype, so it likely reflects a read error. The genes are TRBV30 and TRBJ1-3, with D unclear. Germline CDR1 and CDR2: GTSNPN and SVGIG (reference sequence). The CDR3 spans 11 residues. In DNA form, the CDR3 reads TGTGCCTGGGGCTCTGTAAACACCATATATTTT. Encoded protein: CAWGSVNTIYF.

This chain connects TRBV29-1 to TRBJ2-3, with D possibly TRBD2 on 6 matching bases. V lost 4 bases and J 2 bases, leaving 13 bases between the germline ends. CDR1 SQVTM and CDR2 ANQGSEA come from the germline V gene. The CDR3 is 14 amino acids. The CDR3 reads CSVGNGGLTDTQYF. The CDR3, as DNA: TGCAGCGTTGGCAATGGGGGACTCACAGATACGCAGTATTTT.

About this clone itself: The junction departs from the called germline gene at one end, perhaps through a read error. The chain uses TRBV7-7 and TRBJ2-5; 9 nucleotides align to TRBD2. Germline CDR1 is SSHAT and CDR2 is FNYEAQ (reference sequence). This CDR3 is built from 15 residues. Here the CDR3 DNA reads TGTGCTAGCAGCTTAGGGCTAGCGGGAAGTGTGACCCAGTACTTC. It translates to CASSLGLAGSVTQYF.

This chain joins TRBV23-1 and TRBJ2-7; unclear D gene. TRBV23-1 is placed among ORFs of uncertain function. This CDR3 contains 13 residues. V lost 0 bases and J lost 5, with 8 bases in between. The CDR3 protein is CASSQSFSDEQYF. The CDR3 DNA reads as TGCGCCAGCAGTCAATCATTCAGTGACGAGCAGTACTTC.

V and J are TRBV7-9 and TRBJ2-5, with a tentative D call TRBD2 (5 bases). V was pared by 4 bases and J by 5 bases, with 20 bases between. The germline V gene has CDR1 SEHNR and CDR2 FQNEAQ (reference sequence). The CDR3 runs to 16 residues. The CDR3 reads CASSSFKPRGGETQYF. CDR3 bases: TGTGCCAGCAGCTCGTTTAAGCCCCGGGGTGGGGAGACCCAGTACTTC.

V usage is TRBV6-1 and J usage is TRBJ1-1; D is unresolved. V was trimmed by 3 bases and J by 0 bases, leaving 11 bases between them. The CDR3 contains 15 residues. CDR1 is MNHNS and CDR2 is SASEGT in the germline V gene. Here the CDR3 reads CASSDLGQVNTEAFF. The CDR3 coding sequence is TGTGCCAGCAGTGACTTGGGTCAGGTGAACACTGAAGCTTTCTTT.

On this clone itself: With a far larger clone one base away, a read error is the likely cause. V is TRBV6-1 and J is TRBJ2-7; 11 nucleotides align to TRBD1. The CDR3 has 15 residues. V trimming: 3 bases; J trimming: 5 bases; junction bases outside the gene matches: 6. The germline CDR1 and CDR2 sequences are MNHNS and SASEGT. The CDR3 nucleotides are TGTGCCAGCAGTGAGGGCGGGACAGGGGGTAACGAGCAGTACTTC. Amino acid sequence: CASSEGGTGGNEQYF.

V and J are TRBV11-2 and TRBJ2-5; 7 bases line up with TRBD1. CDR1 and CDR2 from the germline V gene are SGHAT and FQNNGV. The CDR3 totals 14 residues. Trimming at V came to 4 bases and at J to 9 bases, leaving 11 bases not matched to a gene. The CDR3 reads CASSSGQLPRAQYF. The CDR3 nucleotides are TGTGCCAGCAGCTCGGGACAGCTGCCGAGGGCCCAGTACTTC.

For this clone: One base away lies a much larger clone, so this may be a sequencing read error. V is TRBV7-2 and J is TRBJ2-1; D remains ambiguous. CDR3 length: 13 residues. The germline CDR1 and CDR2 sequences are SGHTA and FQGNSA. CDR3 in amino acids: CANSLRSNNEQFF. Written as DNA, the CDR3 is TGTGCCAACAGCTTAAGGTCTAACAATGAGCAGTTCTTC.

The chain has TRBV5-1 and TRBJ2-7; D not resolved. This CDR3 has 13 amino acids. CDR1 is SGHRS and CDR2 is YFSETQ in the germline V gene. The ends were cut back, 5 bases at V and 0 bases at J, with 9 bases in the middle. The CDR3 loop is CASRKESSYEQYF. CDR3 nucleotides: TGCGCCAGCAGGAAGGAGAGCTCCTACGAGCAGTACTTC.

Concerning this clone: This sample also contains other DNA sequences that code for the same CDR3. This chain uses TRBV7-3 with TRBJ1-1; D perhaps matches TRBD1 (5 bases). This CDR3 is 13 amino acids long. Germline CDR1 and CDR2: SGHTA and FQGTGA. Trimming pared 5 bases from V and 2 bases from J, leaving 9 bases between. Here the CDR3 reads CASSRDGNTEAFF. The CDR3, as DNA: TGTGCCAGCAGCCGGGACGGAAACACTGAAGCTTTCTTT.

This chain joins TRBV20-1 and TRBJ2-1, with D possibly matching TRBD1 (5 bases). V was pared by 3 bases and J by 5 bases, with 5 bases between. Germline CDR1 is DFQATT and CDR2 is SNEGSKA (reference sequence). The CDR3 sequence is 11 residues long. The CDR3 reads CSARTDNEQFF. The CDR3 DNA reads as TGCAGTGCTAGGACAGACAATGAGCAGTTCTTC.

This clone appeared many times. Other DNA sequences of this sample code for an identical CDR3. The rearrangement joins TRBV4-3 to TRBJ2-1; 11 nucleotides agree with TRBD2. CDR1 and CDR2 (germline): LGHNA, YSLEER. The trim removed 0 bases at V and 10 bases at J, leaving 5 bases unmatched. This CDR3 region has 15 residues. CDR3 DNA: TGCGCCAGCAGCCAAGAACTAGCGGGAGTCGGGGAGCAGTTCTTC. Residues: CASSQELAGVGEQFF.

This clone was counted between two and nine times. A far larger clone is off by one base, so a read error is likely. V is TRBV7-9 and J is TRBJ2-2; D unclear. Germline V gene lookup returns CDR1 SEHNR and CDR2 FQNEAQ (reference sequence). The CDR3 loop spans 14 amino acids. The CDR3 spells CASTPMANTVELFF. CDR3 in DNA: TGTGCCAGCACCCCCATGGCGAACACCGTGGAGCTGTTTTTT.